A selection of T cell receptor beta chains follows, all from one sample in a study of OX40 agonist ivuxolimab in advanced cancers. The assay was immunoSEQ multiplex PCR, and TCRdb's table has in-frame clones only and misses some. The top ten clones hold around 0.3% of a sample with some 85,000 clones, around nine tenths of them seen once. Sequenced material: CD4+ or CD8+ T cells sorted from blood, taken in a trial of the OX40 agonist ivuxolimab. The receptors come from an adult with an advanced solid tumor such as melanoma, head and neck, liver or kidney cancer. Each CDR3 is given with its conserved first and last residue. The D gene is left open where the match is weak. The listing skips clone size in some rows; elsewhere it reads once, few, many or a size class.

CDR3: CASFGTAKNIQYF
DNA: TGTGCCAGCTTCGGGACAGCGAAAAACATTCAGTACTTC
J: TRBJ2-4
V: TRBV6-1
D: TRBD1
size: .

CDR3: CASSPSSGNDNQPQHF
DNA: TGTGCCAGCAGCCCCTCTTCCGGGAATGACAATCAGCCCCAGCATTTT
J: TRBJ1-5
V: TRBV7-8
D: .
size: .

CDR3: CASVRDSSYEQYF
DNA: TGTGCCAGTGTCCGGGACAGCTCCTACGAGCAGTACTTC
J: TRBJ2-7
V: TRBV6-6
D: TRBD1
size: .

CDR3: CASSLVPGGIHEQYF
DNA: TGTGCCAGCAGTTTAGTCCCGGGGGGGATCCACGAGCAGTACTTC
J: TRBJ2-7
V: TRBV27
D: TRBD2
size: .

CDR3: CASSEGMGNSPLHF
DNA: TGTGCCAGCAGTGAAGGGATGGGGAATTCACCCCTCCACTTT
J: TRBJ1-6
V: TRBV6-1
D: .
size: .

CDR3: CASSPDRSYEQYF
DNA: TGTGCCAGCAGCCCGGACAGATCCTACGAGCAGTACTTC
J: TRBJ2-7
V: TRBV5-4
D: .
size: .

CDR3: CASSLVPQMLGVGEQYF
DNA: TGTGCCAGCAGCTTAGTTCCCCAGATGCTCGGGGTAGGCGAGCAGTACTTC
J: TRBJ2-7
V: TRBV11-2
D: .
size: .

CDR3: CASSLTGGGAFF
DNA: TGTGCCAGCAGCCTGACAGGCGGGGGGGCTTTCTTT
J: TRBJ1-1
V: TRBV6-5
D: .
size: .

CDR3: CASSIERPSSGNTIYF
DNA: TGTGCCAGTAGTATAGAGAGGCCGAGCTCTGGAAACACCATATATTTT
J: TRBJ1-3
V: TRBV19
D: .
size: once

CDR3: CASSSNIDKNTEAFF
DNA: TGCGCCAGCAGCTCCAATATAGATAAGAACACTGAAGCTTTCTTT
J: TRBJ1-1
V: TRBV5-1
D: .
size: .

CDR3: CASSQATLVRRDHTDTQYF
DNA: TGTGCCAGCAGCCAAGCGACTTTAGTGCGGAGGGACCACACAGATACGCAGTATTTT
J: TRBJ2-3
V: TRBV4-2
D: .
size: .

CDR3: CASSDRTKDTEAFF
DNA: TGTGCCAGCAGCGACAGGACTAAAGACACTGAAGCTTTCTTT
J: TRBJ1-1
V: TRBV11-2
D: .
size: .

CDR3: CASSFGSTDRGTF
DNA: TGTGCCAGCAGCTTCGGATCTACTGACAGGGGAACCTTC
J: TRBJ1-2
V: TRBV7-9
D: TRBD1
size: .

CDR3: CAWSPATGGNQPQHF
DNA: TGTGCCTGGAGTCCCGCGACAGGGGGGAATCAGCCCCAGCATTTT
J: TRBJ1-5
V: TRBV30
D: TRBD1
size: .

CDR3: CASSLGDRGYEQYF
DNA: TGTGCCAGCAGCTTAGGGGACAGGGGCTACGAGCAGTACTTC
J: TRBJ2-7
V: TRBV7-6
D: TRBD1
size: .

CDR3: CASSQAAGWDGYTF
DNA: TGTGCCAGCAGCCAAGCGGCAGGTTGGGATGGCTACACCTTC
J: TRBJ1-2
V: TRBV14
D: .
size: .

CDR3: CASRIRRGTGELFF
DNA: TGCGCCAGCAGGATAAGACGGGGGACCGGGGAGCTGTTTTTT
J: TRBJ2-2
V: TRBV10-1
D: .
size: .

CDR3: CASSSSRDRAQGNEKLFF
DNA: TGTGCCAGCAGCTCGTCCCGGGACAGGGCGCAGGGTAATGAAAAACTGTTTTTT
J: TRBJ1-4
V: TRBV7-2
D: TRBD1
size: .

CDR3: CASSDSGKPKAFF
DNA: TGTGCCAGCAGTGACTCAGGGAAGCCCAAAGCTTTCTTT
J: TRBJ1-1
V: TRBV25-1
D: .
size: once

CDR3: CASSYPGLGENSPLHF
DNA: TGTGCCAGCAGCTACCCGGGCCTTGGAGAGAATTCACCCCTCCACTTT
J: TRBJ1-6
V: TRBV5-8
D: .
size: .

CDR3: CASSLAGQDRYTF
DNA: TGTGCCAGCAGCTTAGCCGGACAGGATCGCTACACCTTC
J: TRBJ1-2
V: TRBV11-2
D: TRBD1
size: .

CDR3: CASSQTGTAHQPQHF
DNA: TGTGCCAGCAGCCAGACCGGGACAGCACATCAGCCCCAGCATTTT
J: TRBJ1-5
V: TRBV6-1
D: TRBD1
size: .

CDR3: CASSERTFPVEEEAFF
DNA: TGTGCCAGCTCAGAAAGGACCTTCCCGGTCGAAGAGGAAGCTTTCTTT
J: TRBJ1-1
V: TRBV18
D: .
size: .

CDR3: CASSLATGAEAFF
DNA: TGTGCCAGCAGCTTAGCGACCGGGGCTGAAGCTTTCTTT
J: TRBJ1-1
V: TRBV11-3
D: .
size: .

CDR3: CASSLEGAGWTEAFF
DNA: TGTGCCAGCAGCTTAGAGGGGGCAGGATGGACTGAAGCTTTCTTT
J: TRBJ1-1
V: TRBV11-2
D: .
size: .

CDR3: CASSSGQGGYEQYF
DNA: TGCGCCAGCAGCTCAGGACAGGGAGGATACGAGCAGTACTTC
J: TRBJ2-7
V: TRBV5-1
D: TRBD1
size: .

CDR3: CASSSGGSRRSYGYTF
DNA: TGTGCCAGCAGTTCCGGGGGAAGCAGACGTTCCTATGGCTACACCTTC
J: TRBJ1-2
V: TRBV6-5
D: .
size: .